Here is one TCR beta chain with its context. What antigen it recognizes has not been identified. The sample holds no much larger clone one base away, and base qualities are not on file. The CDR3 sequence holds 16 residues, the cysteine and phenylalanine included. The sequence is cut down to CDR3 DNA, 48 bases in frame from base 1. CDR1 SGDLS and CDR2 YYNGEE are derived from the germline V gene. Clipping removes 0 bases from V and 8 bases from J, with 8 as the unmatched junction base count. Whole blood was collected in K2EDTA tubes by collaborating institutions according to the institutions' own protocols. For TCRbeta analysis, collaborators shipped samples in one of three forms: frozen whole blood, isolated PBMCs, or DNA extracted from either of those sample types. This entry belongs to a study of blood T cell repertoires in COVID-19 (dated by TCRdb to 2020 to 2022). Context from the whole study: The collaborator samples originated in the United States, Italy and Spain and spanned the acute and convalescent phases of COVID-19. The prospective study material was composed of cDNA or gDNA derived from T cells, B-cell-depleted T cells, or PBMCs. Deeply sampled blood TCRbeta repertoires from subjects exposed to, actively infected with, or recovered from COVID-19 were included in the dataset. A freely available public database, intended as a resource for researchers studying the immune response to SARS-CoV-2, is where the repertoires were released. Samples came from the ongoing ImmuneRACE study (first 160 participants) plus 1,254 subjects from 6 global collaborators. A de-identified subject ID, COVID-19 status, age in years and sex were almost always included in the sample metadata. HLA class I and class II types, where available, came from metadata supplied by the sample provider rather than from assay-based typing. Findings and caveats that apply to the study as a whole: How much clinical and demographic metadata was included differed by source and by participant, and the metadata was provided uncurated.

TCRbeta CDR3 regions were amplified from genomic DNA using the immunoSEQ Assay, a bias-controlled multiplex PCR. The authors' analysis ran thus. Nucleated cell counts per sample were estimated from amplification of reference gene primers within the assay. Sequence reads were collapsed and filtered to measure the absolute abundance of every unique TCRbeta CDR3 rearrangement. For each sample, productive Simpson clonality was calculated by taking the square root of Simpson's diversity index across productive rearrangements. TCRdb re-hosts the immuneACCESS table, in-frame sequences only. Its copies lack some clones; in the studies checked, an unresolved V gene accounts for under half of them, and the cause for the rest is not known. D and trimming come from the DNA, and the V and J calls and clone size come from that table. This sample lists over 200,000 clones; about four fifths were detected once. The leading ten clones occupy about 4.4% of the sample.

The chain is encoded by TRBV9 joined to TRBJ2-1, and TRBD2 aligns with 10 junction nucleotides. This TCR derives from a man in his fifties or sixties with active or convalescent COVID-19. The sample was peripheral blood. The DNA sequence is TGTGCCAGCAGCGTAGGATCAGCGGGGGGGCCCGATGAGCAGTTCTTC. This is translated as CASSVGSAGGPDEQFF.